Each of the 5 T cell receptor beta chains below was sequenced from the same sample in a study of cytomegalovirus exposure and HLA in healthy donors. PCR primers comprised 60 Vbeta and 13 Jbeta primers. Sequencing was performed with immunoSEQ multiplex PCR; in TCRdb, only in-frame clones are kept and a portion is missing. The sample has roughly 110,000 clones; 75% to 85% are singletons. Sequencing used PBMCs. The source of these receptors is a woman between 18 and 29 years old in good health and CMV-seropositive.

The chain links TRBV6-6 to TRBJ1-2; 7 bases fit TRBD1. This CDR3 is 15 amino acids long. The germline CDR1 and CDR2 sequences are MNHNY and SVGAGI (reference sequence). V was clipped by 0 bases and J by 6 bases; unmatched bases: 7. Written as DNA, the CDR3 is TGTGCCAGCAGTTACTCGTCGCCGACAGGGAATGGCTACACCTTC. Protein product: CASSYSSPTGNGYTF.

The chain uses TRBV28 and TRBJ1-5; D is undetermined. The CDR3 totals 15 residues. Germline values: CDR1 MDHEN, CDR2 SYDVKM. V was cut by 6 bases and J by 4 bases, with 16 bases left in between. CDR3 region: CASSPKTPGNQPQHF. The DNA for the CDR3 is TGTGCCAGCAGCCCCAAAACGCCGGGGAATCAGCCCCAGCATTTT.

This clone was observed a handful of times. The chain recombines TRBV30 with TRBJ1-5, with D uncertain. CDR3 length equals 16 residues. Trimming cost V 0 bases and J 8 bases, with 20 bases left between them. Per germline, CDR1 GTSNPN and CDR2 SVGIG (reference sequence). CDR3 coding DNA: TGTGCCTGGAGTGTACGGGGAAGTGGGCTATTTGAGCCCCAGCATTTT. It is translated as CAWSVRGSGLFEPQHF.

The count of this clone is one. V usage is TRBV10-3 and J usage is TRBJ1-1; a weak D match, TRBD1 (6 bases). This CDR3 region has 11 residues. V gave up 6 bases and J gave up 5 bases, with 7 bases separating them. Germline loops: CDR1 ENHRY, CDR2 SYGVKD. The CDR3, as DNA: TGTGCCATCAGGAGGGGGACTGAAGCTTTCTTT. This encodes CAIRRGTEAFF.

The chain combines TRBV9 with TRBJ2-2; possible D gene TRBD1, 6 bases. CDR1 and CDR2 from the germline V gene are SGDLS and YYNGEE. The CDR3 sequence is 14 residues long. V lost 1 base and J lost 3, with 7 bases in between. The CDR3 sequence is CASSVTGHTGELFF. CDR3 DNA: TGTGCCAGCAGCGTAACAGGGCACACCGGGGAGCTGTTTTTT.